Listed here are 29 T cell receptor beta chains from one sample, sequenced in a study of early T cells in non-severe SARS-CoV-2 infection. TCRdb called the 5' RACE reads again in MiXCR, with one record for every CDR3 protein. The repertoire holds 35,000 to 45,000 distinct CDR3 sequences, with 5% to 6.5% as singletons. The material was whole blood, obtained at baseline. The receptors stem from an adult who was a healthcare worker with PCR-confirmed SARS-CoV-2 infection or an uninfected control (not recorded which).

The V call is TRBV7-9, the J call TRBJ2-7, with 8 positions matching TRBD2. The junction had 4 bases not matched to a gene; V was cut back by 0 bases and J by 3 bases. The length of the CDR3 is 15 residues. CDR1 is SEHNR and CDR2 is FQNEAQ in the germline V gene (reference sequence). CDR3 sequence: CASSLAGTRDYEQYF. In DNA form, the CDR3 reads TGTGCCAGCAGCTTAGCCGGGACTAGAGACTACGAGCAGTACTTC. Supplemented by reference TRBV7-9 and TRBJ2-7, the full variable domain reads DTGVSQNPRHKITKRGQNVTFRCDPISEHNRLYWYRQTLGQGPEFLTYFQNEAQLEKSRLLSDRFSAERPKGSFSTLEIQRTEQGDSAMYLCASSLAGTRDYEQYFGPGTRLTVT.

CDR3 region: CASSPSDRGLETQYF. DNA of the CDR3: TGTGCCAGCAGTCCTTCGGACAGGGGGCTCGAGACCCAGTACTTC. The chain carries TRBV28 and TRBJ2-5; 11 bases align to TRBD1. CDR3 size: 15 residues. J was trimmed by 5 bases and V by 5 bases; bases with no gene match: 7. Germline-derived CDR1 and CDR2 are MDHEN and SYDVKM.

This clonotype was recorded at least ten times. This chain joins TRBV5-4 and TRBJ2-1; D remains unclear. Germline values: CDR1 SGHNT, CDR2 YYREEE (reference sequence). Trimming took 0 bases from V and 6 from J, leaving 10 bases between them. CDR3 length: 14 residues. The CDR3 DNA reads TGTGCCAGCAGCTTGGTGGGTCCAGTCAATGAGCAGTTCTTC. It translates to CASSLVGPVNEQFF.

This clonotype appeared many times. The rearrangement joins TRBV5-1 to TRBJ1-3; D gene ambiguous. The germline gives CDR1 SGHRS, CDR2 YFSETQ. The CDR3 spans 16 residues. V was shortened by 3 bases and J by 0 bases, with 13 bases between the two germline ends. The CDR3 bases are TGCGCCAGCAGCTGGGATCCTCAGGTCTCTGGAAACACCATATATTTT. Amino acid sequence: CASSWDPQVSGNTIYF. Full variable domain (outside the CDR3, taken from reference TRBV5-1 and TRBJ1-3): KAGVTQTPRYLIKTRGQQVTLSCSPISGHRSVSWYQQTPGQGLQFLFEYFSETQRNKGNFPGRFSGRQFSNSRSEMNVSTLELGDSALYLCASSWDPQVSGNTIYFGEGSWLTVV.

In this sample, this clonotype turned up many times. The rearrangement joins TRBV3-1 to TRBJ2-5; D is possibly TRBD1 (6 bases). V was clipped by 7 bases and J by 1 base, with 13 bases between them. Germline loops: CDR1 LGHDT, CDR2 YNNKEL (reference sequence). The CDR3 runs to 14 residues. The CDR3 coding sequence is TGTGCCAGCACCGACAGGACCACCCAAGAGACCCAGTACTTC. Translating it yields CASTDRTTQETQYF.

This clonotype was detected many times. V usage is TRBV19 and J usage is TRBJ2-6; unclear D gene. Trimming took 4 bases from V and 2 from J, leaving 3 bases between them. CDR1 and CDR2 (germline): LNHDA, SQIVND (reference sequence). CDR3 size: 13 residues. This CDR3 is CASSSAGANVLTF. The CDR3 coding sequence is TGTGCCAGTAGTAGTGCTGGGGCCAACGTCCTGACTTTC.

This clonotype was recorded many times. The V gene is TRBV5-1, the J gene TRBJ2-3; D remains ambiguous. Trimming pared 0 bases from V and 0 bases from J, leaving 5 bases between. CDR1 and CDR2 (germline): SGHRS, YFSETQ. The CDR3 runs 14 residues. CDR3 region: CASSLAWSTDTQYF. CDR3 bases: TGCGCCAGCAGCTTGGCTTGGAGCACAGATACGCAGTATTTT.

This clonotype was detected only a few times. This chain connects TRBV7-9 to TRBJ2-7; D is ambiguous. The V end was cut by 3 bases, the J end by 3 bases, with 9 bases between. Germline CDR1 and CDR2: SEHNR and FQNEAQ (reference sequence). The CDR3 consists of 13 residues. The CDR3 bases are TGTGCCAGCAGCTTCCAGGAATACTACGAGCAGTACTTC. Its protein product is CASSFQEYYEQYF.

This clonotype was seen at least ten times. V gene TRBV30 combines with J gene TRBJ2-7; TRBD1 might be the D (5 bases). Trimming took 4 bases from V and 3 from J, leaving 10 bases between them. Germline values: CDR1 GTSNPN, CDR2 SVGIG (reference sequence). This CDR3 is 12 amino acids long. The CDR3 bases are TGTGCCTGGACGAAAGGACACTACGAGCAGTACTTC. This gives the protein CAWTKGHYEQYF.

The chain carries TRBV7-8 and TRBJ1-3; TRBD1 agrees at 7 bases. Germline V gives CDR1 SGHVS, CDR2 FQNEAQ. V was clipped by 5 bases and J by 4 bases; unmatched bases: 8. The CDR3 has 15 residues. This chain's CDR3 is CASSMTGRGGNTIYF. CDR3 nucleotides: TGTGCCAGCAGCATGACAGGGCGGGGAGGAAACACCATATATTTT.

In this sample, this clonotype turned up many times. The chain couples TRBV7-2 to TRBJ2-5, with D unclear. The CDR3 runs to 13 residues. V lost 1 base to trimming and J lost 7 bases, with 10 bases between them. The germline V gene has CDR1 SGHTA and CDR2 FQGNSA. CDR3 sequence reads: CASSLVVPPTQYF. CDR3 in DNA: TGTGCCAGCAGCTTAGTGGTGCCCCCGACCCAGTACTTC.

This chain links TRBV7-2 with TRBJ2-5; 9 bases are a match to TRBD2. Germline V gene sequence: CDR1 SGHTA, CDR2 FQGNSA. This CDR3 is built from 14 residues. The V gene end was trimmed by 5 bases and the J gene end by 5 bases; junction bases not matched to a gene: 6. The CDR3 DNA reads TGTGCCAGCAGCACGCGGGGGGGCCTGGAGACCCAGTACTTC. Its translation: CASSTRGGLETQYF.

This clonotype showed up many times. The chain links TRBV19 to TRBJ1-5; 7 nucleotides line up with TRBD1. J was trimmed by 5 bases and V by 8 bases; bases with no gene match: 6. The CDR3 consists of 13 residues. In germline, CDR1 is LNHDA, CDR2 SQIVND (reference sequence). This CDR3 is CASQRGRDQPQHF. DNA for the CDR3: TGTGCCAGTCAAAGGGGGCGAGATCAGCCCCAGCATTTT.

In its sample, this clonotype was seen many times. As DNA, the CDR3 is TGTGCCAGCAGTTTCGGGACTCTTAGCAATCAGCCCCAGCATTTT. Protein: CASSFGTLSNQPQHF. The chain employs TRBV27 and TRBJ1-5; possibly TRBD1 for D (5 bases). The CDR3 totals 15 residues. Deletions cut 3 bases from V and 0 bases from J, with 9 bases between. Germline CDR1 is MNHEY and CDR2 is SMNVEV (reference sequence).

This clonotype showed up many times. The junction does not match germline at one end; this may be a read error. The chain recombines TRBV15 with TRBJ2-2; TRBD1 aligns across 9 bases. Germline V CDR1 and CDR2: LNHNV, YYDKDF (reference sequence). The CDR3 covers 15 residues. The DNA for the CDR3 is TGTGCCACCAGCGGAGACAGGGGGGTCACCGGGGAGCTGTTTTTT. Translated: CATSGDRGVTGELFF.

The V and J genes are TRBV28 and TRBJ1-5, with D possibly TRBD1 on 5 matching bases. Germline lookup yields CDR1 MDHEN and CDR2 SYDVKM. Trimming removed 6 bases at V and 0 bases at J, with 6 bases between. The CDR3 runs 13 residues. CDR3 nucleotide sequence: TGTGCCAGCAGGACAGATAGCAATCAGCCCCAGCATTTT. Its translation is CASRTDSNQPQHF. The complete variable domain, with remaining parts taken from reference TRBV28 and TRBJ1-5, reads DVKVTQSSRYLVKRTGEKVFLECVQDMDHENMFWYRQDPGLGLRLIYFSYDVKMKEKGDIPEGYSVSREKKERFSLILESASTNQTSMYLCASRTDSNQPQHFGDGTRLSIL.

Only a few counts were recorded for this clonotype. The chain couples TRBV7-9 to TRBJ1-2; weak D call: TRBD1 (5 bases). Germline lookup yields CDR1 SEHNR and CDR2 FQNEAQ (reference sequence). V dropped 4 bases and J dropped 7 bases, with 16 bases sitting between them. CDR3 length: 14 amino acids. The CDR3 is CASSSRDPVRGYTF. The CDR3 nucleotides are TGTGCCAGCAGCTCCCGGGACCCCGTACGTGGCTACACCTTC. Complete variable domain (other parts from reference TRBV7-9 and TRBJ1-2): DTGVSQNPRHKITKRGQNVTFRCDPISEHNRLYWYRQTLGQGPEFLTYFQNEAQLEKSRLLSDRFSAERPKGSFSTLEIQRTEQGDSAMYLCASSSRDPVRGYTFGSGTRLTVV.

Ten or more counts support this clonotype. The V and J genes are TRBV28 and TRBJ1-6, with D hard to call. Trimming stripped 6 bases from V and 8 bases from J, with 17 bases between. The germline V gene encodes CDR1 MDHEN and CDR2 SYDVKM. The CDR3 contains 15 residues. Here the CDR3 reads CASRTRRTRDSPLHF. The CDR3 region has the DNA TGTGCCAGCAGGACCCGGAGAACTAGGGATTCACCCCTCCACTTT.

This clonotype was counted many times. The CDR3 loop is CASRVTVNTEAFF. DNA for the CDR3: TGTGCCAGCAGAGTGACAGTGAACACTGAAGCTTTCTTT. J is TRBJ1-1 and V is TRBV28, with D perhaps TRBD1 (5 bases). The germline V gene has CDR1 MDHEN and CDR2 SYDVKM. Trimming cost V 6 bases and J 0 bases, with 8 bases left between them. The CDR3 contains 13 residues.

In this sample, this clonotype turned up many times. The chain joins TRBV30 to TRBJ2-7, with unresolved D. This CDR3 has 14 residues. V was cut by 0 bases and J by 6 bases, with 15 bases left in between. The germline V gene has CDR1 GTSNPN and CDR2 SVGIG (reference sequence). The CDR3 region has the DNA TGTGCCTGGAGTGTACTGGGCAGCTTCACCGAGCAGTACTTC. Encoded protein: CAWSVLGSFTEQYF.

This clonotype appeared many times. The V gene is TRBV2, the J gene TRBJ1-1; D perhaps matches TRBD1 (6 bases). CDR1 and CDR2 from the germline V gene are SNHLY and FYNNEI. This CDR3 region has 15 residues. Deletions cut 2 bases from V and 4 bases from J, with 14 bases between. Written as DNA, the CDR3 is TGTGCCAGCAGTGAATGGGTCGGGGGCGTCACTGAAGCTTTCTTT. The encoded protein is CASSEWVGGVTEAFF.

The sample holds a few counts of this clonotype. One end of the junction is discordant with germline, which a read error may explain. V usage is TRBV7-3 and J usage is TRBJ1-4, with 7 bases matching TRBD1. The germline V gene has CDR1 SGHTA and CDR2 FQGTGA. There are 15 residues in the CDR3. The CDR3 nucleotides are TGTGCCAGCAGCCTAACAGGGGCCTTTAATGAAAAACTGTTTTTT. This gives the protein CASSLTGAFNEKLFF. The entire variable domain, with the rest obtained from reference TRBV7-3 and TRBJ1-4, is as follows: GAGVSQTPSNKVTEKGKYVELRCDPISGHTALYWYRQSLGQGPEFLIYFQGTGAADDSGLPNDRFFAVRPEGSVSTLKIQRTERGDSAVYLCASSLTGAFNEKLFFGSGTQLSVL.

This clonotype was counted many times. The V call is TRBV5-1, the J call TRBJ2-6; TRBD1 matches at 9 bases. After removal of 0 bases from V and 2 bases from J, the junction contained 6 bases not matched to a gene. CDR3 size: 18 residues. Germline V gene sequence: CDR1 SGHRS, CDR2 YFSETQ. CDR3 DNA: TGCGCCAGCAGCTTGGAGGGACAGGGTTTCCCTGGGGCCAACGTCCTGACTTTC. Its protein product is CASSLEGQGFPGANVLTF.

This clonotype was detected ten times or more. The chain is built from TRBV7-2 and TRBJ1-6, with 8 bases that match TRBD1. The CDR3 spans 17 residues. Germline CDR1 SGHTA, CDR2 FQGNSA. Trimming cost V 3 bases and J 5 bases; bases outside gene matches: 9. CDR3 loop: CASSFPPGGADNSPLHF. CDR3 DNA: TGTGCCAGCAGCTTCCCGCCAGGGGGCGCAGATAATTCACCCCTCCACTTT.

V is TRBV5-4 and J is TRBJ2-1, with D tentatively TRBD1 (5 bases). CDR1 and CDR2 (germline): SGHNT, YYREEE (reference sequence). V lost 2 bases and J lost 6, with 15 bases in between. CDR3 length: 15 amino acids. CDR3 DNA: TGTGCCAGCAGCTTTAGGACCCTCCAGGGCAATGAGCAGTTCTTC. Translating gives CASSFRTLQGNEQFF. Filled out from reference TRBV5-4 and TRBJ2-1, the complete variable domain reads ETGVTQSPTHLIKTRGQQVTLRCSSQSGHNTVSWYQQALGQGPQFIFQYYREEENGRGNFPPRFSGLQFPNYSSELNVNALELDDSALYLCASSFRTLQGNEQFFGPGTRLTVL.

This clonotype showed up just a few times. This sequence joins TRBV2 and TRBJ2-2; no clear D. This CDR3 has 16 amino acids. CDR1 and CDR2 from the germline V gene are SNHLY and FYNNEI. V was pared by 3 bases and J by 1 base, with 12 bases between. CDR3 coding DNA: TGTGCCAGCAGTGAGCTAGTTATGGGGAACACCGGGGAGCTGTTTTTT. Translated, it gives CASSELVMGNTGELFF. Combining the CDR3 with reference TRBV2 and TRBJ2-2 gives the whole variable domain EPEVTQTPSHQVTQMGQEVILRCVPISNHLYFYWYRQILGQKVEFLVSFYNNEISEKSEIFDDQFSVERPDGSNFTLKIRSTKLEDSAMYFCASSELVMGNTGELFFGEGSRLTVL.

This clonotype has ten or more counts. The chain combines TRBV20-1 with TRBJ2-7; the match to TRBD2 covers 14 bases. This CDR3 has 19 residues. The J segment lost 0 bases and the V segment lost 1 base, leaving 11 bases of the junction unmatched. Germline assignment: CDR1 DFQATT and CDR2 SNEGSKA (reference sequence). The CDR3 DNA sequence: TGCAGTGCTAGAGCAAACCCCGGGACTAGCGGGGGTTTCTCCTACGAGCAGTACTTC. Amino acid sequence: CSARANPGTSGGFSYEQYF.

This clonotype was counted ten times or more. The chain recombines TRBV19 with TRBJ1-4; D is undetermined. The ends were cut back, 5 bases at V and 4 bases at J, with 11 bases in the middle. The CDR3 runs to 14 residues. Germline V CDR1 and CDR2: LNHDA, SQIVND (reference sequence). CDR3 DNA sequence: TGTGCCAGTAGTGCTCCAGGTCTTAATGAAAAACTGTTTTTT. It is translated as CASSAPGLNEKLFF.

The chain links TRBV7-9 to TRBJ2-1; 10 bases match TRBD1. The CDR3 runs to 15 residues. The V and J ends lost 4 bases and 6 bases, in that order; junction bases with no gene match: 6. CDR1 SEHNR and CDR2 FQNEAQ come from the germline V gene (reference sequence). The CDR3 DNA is TGTGCCAGCAGCTGGGGACAGGGGCTTTCCAATGAGCAGTTCTTC. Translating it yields CASSWGQGLSNEQFF. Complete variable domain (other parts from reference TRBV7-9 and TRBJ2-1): DTGVSQNPRHKITKRGQNVTFRCDPISEHNRLYWYRQTLGQGPEFLTYFQNEAQLEKSRLLSDRFSAERPKGSFSTLEIQRTEQGDSAMYLCASSWGQGLSNEQFFGPGTRLTVL.